A selection of T cell receptor beta chains follows, all from one sample in a study of T cells in Graves' hyperthyroidism and ophthalmopathy. TCRdb recomputed calls from the multiplex PCR reads with MiXCR, one row per CDR3 protein. Here the sample spans 480,000 or so distinct CDR3 sequences, approximately 14% being singletons. Sequencing was done on a sample of blood. These receptor sequences come from a woman between 18 and 29 years old with Graves' hyperthyroidism. Both conserved end residues are part of each CDR3. The order of the fields is CDR3 length, V gene, clone size, J gene, D gene, CDR3 protein, CDR3 DNA. D genes are given only for firm matches. Where a row states a size, it is once, few, many or the class of an expanded clone; other rows omit it.

>15|TRBV6-6|-|TRBJ2-2|-
CASSYPGPGSGELFF
TGTGCCAGCAGTTACCCGGGACCCGGATCCGGGGAGCTGTTTTTT
>14|TRBV5-1|few|TRBJ2-3|TRBD2
CASKLAGTKDTQYF
TGCGCCAGTAAACTAGCGGGAACGAAAGATACGCAGTATTTT
>12|TRBV30|many|TRBJ2-1|-
CAWSTYNNEQFF
TGTGCCTGGAGTACCTACAATAATGAGCAGTTCTTC
>17|TRBV6-4|few|TRBJ2-2|TRBD1
CASSRTGQGAVTGELFF
TGTGCCAGCAGTAGGACGGGACAGGGGGCAGTAACCGGGGAGCTGTTTTTT
>17|TRBV10-3|-|TRBJ2-6|-
CAISAGWGSSGANVLTF
TGTGCCATCAGTGCGGGCTGGGGGAGCTCTGGGGCCAACGTCCTGACTTTC
>14|TRBV10-3|-|TRBJ2-1|-
CAMRGSGMYNEQFF
TGTGCCATGAGGGGTAGTGGAATGTACAATGAGCAGTTCTTC
>16|TRBV4-2|-|TRBJ2-6|-
CASSEVSQTGANVLTF
TGTGCCAGCAGCGAAGTGAGCCAGACTGGGGCCAACGTCCTGACTTTC
>15|TRBV12-3/TRBV12-4|many|TRBJ1-6|TRBD1
CASIPGTGGNSPLHF
TGTGCCAGCATCCCCGGGACAGGGGGGAATTCACCCCTCCACTTT
>15|TRBV19|-|TRBJ2-2|TRBD2
CASSISAGGHRELFF
TGTGCCAGTAGTATTTCAGCGGGAGGTCACCGGGAGCTGTTTTTT
>14|TRBV27|few|TRBJ2-4|-
CASSYQGSENIQYF
TGTGCCAGCAGTTACCAGGGGTCAGAAAACATTCAGTACTTC
>15|TRBV11-2|few|TRBJ2-2|-
CASTPMALNTGELFF
TGTGCCAGCACCCCCATGGCCTTGAACACCGGGGAGCTGTTTTTT
>15|TRBV5-1|-|TRBJ2-6|-
CASSPQDSGANVLTF
TGCGCCAGCAGCCCTCAGGACTCTGGGGCCAACGTCCTGACTTTC
>13|TRBV12-3/TRBV12-4|many|TRBJ2-3|-
CASSLGGPDTQYF
TGTGCCAGCAGTTTAGGAGGACCAGATACGCAGTATTTT
>17|TRBV6-1|-|TRBJ2-3|TRBD2
CASSPGLAGGVTDTQYF
TGTGCCAGCAGCCCCGGACTAGCGGGAGGTGTAACAGATACGCAGTATTTT
>14|TRBV30|few|TRBJ2-1|-
CAWSARSSYNEQFF
TGTGCCTGGAGTGCAAGGAGCTCCTACAATGAGCAGTTCTTC